This TCR beta chain is drawn from a study of regulatory T cells in long-lasting Graves disease. The time point is: persistent/refractory GD, antithyroid drugs over 5 years with positive TRAb. From PBMCs, RNA was extracted and then used to make the TCR library. The germline CDR1 and CDR2 sequences are LGHDT and YNNKEL (reference sequence). This CDR3 comprises 15 residues. V dropped 2 bases and J dropped 2 bases, with 13 bases sitting between them. The authors built TCR beta libraries using iRepertoire HTBI primers and Arm-PCR of CDR3 regions. Original processing methods: Samples revealed 50 to 75 TRBV and approximately 15 TRBJ segments. TCRdb re-called the multiplex PCR reads with MiXCR, one entry per CDR3 protein. TCRdb, rather than the study authors, made the V and J calls. The data show about 660,000 distinct CDR3 sequences, around 30% seen once.

The sample here was peripheral blood mononuclear cells (PBMCs), taken when the disease was refractory, from a patient treated with antithyroid drugs. This chain joins TRBV3-1 and TRBJ2-7, with a weak D call TRBD2 (6 bases). The sequence came from a female donor with Graves disease. CDR3 residues: CASSQTHAGPYEQYF. The CDR3 DNA sequence: TGTGCCAGCAGCCAAACCCACGCGGGGCCCTACGAGCAGTACTTC.